This T cell receptor beta chain was found in a study of blood T cell repertoires in COVID-19. As for the study in general: The samples span acute and convalescent COVID-19 from the United States, Italy and Spain.

Recruitment covered roughly 22 US areas and drew participants whose ages spanned roughly 18 to 100 years. Donors were grouped by their self-reported clinical history. Two negative PCRs, clearance, or symptom resolution were required of recovered Cohort 3 donors. Assay used: immunoSEQ multiplex PCR; TCRdb lists only in-frame clones, some missing. This repertoire shows around 300,000 clones, around nine tenths found once; its top ten account for about 5%. Germline-derived CDR1 and CDR2 are SGHRS and YFSETQ. CDR3 size: 14 residues. V was shortened by 0 bases and J by 4 bases, with 10 bases between the two germline ends.

The chain recombines TRBV5-1 with TRBJ2-5; D not resolved. The origin of this receptor is a man aged 25-45 years who had recovered from COVID-19. The specimen was PBMCs or T cells enriched from blood (not recorded which). This CDR3 reads CASSLGSYGETQYF. CDR3 bases: TGCGCCAGCAGCTTGGGGTCCTACGGAGAGACCCAGTACTTC.